This T cell receptor (beta chain) was obtained from a study of blood T cell repertoires in COVID-19. Study as a whole: PBMCs, B-cell-depleted T cells, or T cells provided the cDNA or gDNA that made up the material.

Generated by immunoSEQ multiplex PCR, the TCRdb table keeps only in-frame clones and is missing some. The profile shows 80,000 to 90,000 clones, around four fifths of them singletons. The sequence was collected from an older man with acute or convalescent COVID-19. Sequencing was performed on peripheral blood.

The CDR3 DNA follows: TGTGCCAGCAGCTCGACCGGGACAGGGGGTATTTATGAGCAGTTCTTC. It yields the protein CASSSTGTGGIYEQFF. J is TRBJ2-1 and V is TRBV4-2, with TRBD1 matching 11 bases. V lost 5 bases, J lost 8 bases, and 11 bases stayed unmatched. CDR1 and CDR2 from the germline V gene are LGHNA and YNFKEQ. The CDR3 runs to 16 residues.